Listed here are 3 T cell receptor beta chains from one sample, sequenced in a study of T cell changes during pregnancy in multiple sclerosis. Measured with immunoSEQ multiplex PCR; TCRdb has only the in-frame clones, and not every one. This sample yields over 30,000 clones, of which about nine tenths are seen a single time; approximately 3.9% belongs to the top ten. Sequenced material: CD8+ T cells from peripheral blood mononuclear cells, taken in the second trimester of pregnancy. These receptors came from a female donor in good health, enrolled as a control in a pregnancy study.

This clone was observed once. The chain carries TRBV11-2 and TRBJ2-1; TRBD2 matches 9 bases. The CDR3 loop spans 16 amino acids. Unmatched junction bases numbered 9, after V lost 5 bases and J lost 4 bases. Germline values: CDR1 SGHAT, CDR2 FQNNGV. The CDR3 is CASSRSAGGFYNEQFF. DNA for the CDR3: TGTGCCAGCAGCAGATCAGCGGGGGGCTTTTACAATGAGCAGTTCTTC.

The gene calls are TRBV4-1 and TRBJ2-7, with D hard to call. This CDR3 spans 14 amino acids. The ends were cut back, 1 base at V and 0 bases at J, with 7 bases in the middle. Germline CDR1 MGHRA, CDR2 YSYEKL. DNA of the CDR3: TGCGCCAGCAGCCAAGGGCTCCTCTCCTACGAGCAGTACTTC. This encodes CASSQGLLSYEQYF.

J is TRBJ2-1 and V is TRBV23-1; TRBD1 matches at 9 bases. TRBV23-1 is marked as an open reading frame, function uncertain. The V gene end was trimmed by 8 bases and the J gene end by 7 bases; junction bases not matched to a gene: 3. This CDR3 contains 12 residues. The chain's CDR3 is CASGDRENEQFF. DNA of the CDR3: TGCGCCAGCGGGGACAGGGAGAATGAGCAGTTCTTC.